Sequencing of this T cell receptor beta chain was carried out in a study of blood T cell repertoires in COVID-19. Study background: Sites in the United States, Italy and Spain provided acute and convalescent COVID-19 samples. Nucleic acid was either cDNA or gDNA, and it came from T cells, B-cell-depleted T cells, or PBMCs.

The germline gives CDR1 SNHLY, CDR2 FYNNEI. CDR3 length equals 14 residues. The ends lost 6 bases at V and 2 bases at J; junction bases unmatched: 4. In the source study's methods: How many nucleated cells were present was estimated from reference gene primer amplification. The assay was immunoSEQ multiplex PCR, and TCRdb's table has in-frame clones only and misses some. That table furnishes V, J and clone size, whereas the DNA furnished D and trimming. The top ten hold about 1.5% of the sample, which has approximately 430,000 clones, 86% seen once. The table lists this clone with a few counts. Sample: peripheral blood. The source of this sequence is a woman in her twenties or thirties with active or convalescent COVID-19. The chain is built from TRBV2 and TRBJ1-5; 7 nucleotides match TRBD1. CDR3 sequence reads: CASSQGGGNQPQHF. The CDR3, as DNA: TGTGCCAGCAGCCAAGGGGGCGGCAATCAGCCCCAGCATTTT.